These T cell receptor beta chains were read from a single sample in a study of blood T cell repertoires in COVID-19. The table came from immunoSEQ multiplex PCR; TCRdb's copy has only in-frame clones and leaves some out. Among roughly 400,000 clones listed, about nine tenths were seen once. Sequencing was performed on PBMCs or T cells enriched from blood (not recorded which). These receptors were taken from a middle-aged woman who had been exposed to COVID-19. Each CDR3 is given with its conserved first and last residue. Each record gives: clone size, J gene, D gene, V gene, CDR3 protein, CDR3 DNA. The D gene is left open where the match is weak. Clone size appears in some rows only: once, few, many, or a class for an expanded clone.

>-|TRBJ2-1|-|TRBV14
CASSQVPGWTYNEQFF
TGTGCCAGCAGCCAAGTGCCGGGGTGGACCTACAATGAGCAGTTCTTC
>-|TRBJ2-5|-|TRBV4-1
CASSQDGGRVGETQYF
TGCGCCAGCAGCCAAGATGGGGGCAGGGTGGGGGAGACCCAGTACTTC
>-|TRBJ2-1|-|TRBV14
CASSQGTHYNEQFF
TGTGCCAGCAGCCAAGGTACACACTACAATGAGCAGTTCTTC
>few|TRBJ2-3|TRBD1|TRBV19
CASSMGTESTDTQYF
TGTGCCAGTAGTATGGGGACAGAATCCACAGATACGCAGTATTTT
>once|TRBJ2-1|-|TRBV3-1/TRBV3-2
CASSSPGNEQFF
TGTGCCAGCAGCTCCCCGGGGAATGAGCAGTTCTTC
>-|TRBJ1-1|-|TRBV15
CATSRETTRTSEAFF
TGTGCCACCAGCAGAGAGACAACCCGAACAAGTGAAGCTTTCTTT
>-|TRBJ2-1|TRBD2|TRBV7-9
CASSLSGRRLTYNEQFF
TGTGCCAGCAGCCTTAGCGGGAGGAGATTGACCTACAATGAGCAGTTCTTC
>-|TRBJ2-7|TRBD2|TRBV11-3
CASSLEGWGTSGSYEQYF
TGTGCCAGCAGCTTAGAAGGCTGGGGGACTAGCGGGAGTTACGAGCAGTACTTC
>once|TRBJ2-5|TRBD1|TRBV29-1
CSVKRGTGGETQYF
TGCAGCGTCAAAAGAGGGACAGGGGGAGAGACCCAGTACTTC
>once|TRBJ1-2|-|TRBV5-1
CASSLDAGGRGSYTF
TGCGCCAGCAGCTTGGATGCGGGGGGGCGCGGTAGCTACACCTTC
>-|TRBJ2-7|TRBD1|TRBV5-1
CASSSGQRLIYEQYF
TGCGCCAGCAGCTCGGGACAGCGATTAATCTACGAGCAGTACTTC
>once|TRBJ2-7|TRBD2|TRBV9
CASSAGGYEQYF
TGTGCCAGCAGCGCCGGGGGGTACGAGCAGTACTTC
>few|TRBJ1-2|TRBD1|TRBV30
CAWGGQDDYGYTF
TGTGCCTGGGGGGGACAGGATGACTATGGCTACACCTTC
>-|TRBJ2-2|-|TRBV5-4
CASSLVAGELFF
TGTGCCAGCAGCTTGGTAGCCGGGGAGCTGTTTTTT
>-|TRBJ2-5|-|TRBV9
CASSAGHGGLPQETQYF
TGTGCCAGCAGCGCCGGGCATGGCGGGCTCCCCCAAGAGACCCAGTACTTC
>-|TRBJ2-7|TRBD1|TRBV6-2/TRBV6-3
CASSYLPTGGPREQYF
TGTGCCAGCAGTTACCTTCCGACAGGGGGCCCGAGAGAGCAGTACTTC
>-|TRBJ2-6|TRBD2|TRBV18
CASSPRGGGAGANVLTF
TGTGCCAGCTCACCCCGGGGGGGTGGCGCTGGGGCCAACGTCCTGACTTTC
>-|TRBJ2-1|TRBD1|TRBV5-4
CASSPGGQVLYYNEQFF
TGTGCCAGCAGCCCCGGGGGACAGGTTCTATACTACAATGAGCAGTTCTTC
>-|TRBJ1-1|-|TRBV5-5
CASSLGAGAMNTEAFF
TGTGCCAGCAGCCTCGGGGCGGGGGCTATGAACACTGAAGCTTTCTTT
>-|TRBJ1-2|TRBD1|TRBV2
CASSIDRGLGYGYTF
TGTGCCAGCAGTATCGACAGGGGGCTGGGCTATGGCTACACCTTC
>once|TRBJ2-7|-|TRBV18
CASSPGLGVSYEQYF
TGTGCCAGCTCACCGGGGCTTGGCGTCTCCTACGAGCAGTACTTC
>-|TRBJ1-1|-|TRBV4-1
CGVGVGGGAREAFF
TGCGGGGTCGGGGTAGGGGGTGGTGCGCGAGAAGCTTTCTTT
>once|TRBJ2-1|TRBD1|TRBV13
CASSPFRDRVTNEQFF
TGTGCCAGCAGCCCATTCCGGGACAGGGTCACCAATGAGCAGTTCTTC
>-|TRBJ1-1|TRBD1|TRBV12-5
CASGTTDRADEAFF
TGTGCTAGTGGTACGACGGACAGGGCAGATGAAGCTTTCTTT
>-|TRBJ2-5|TRBD1|TRBV15
CATSRRTGGLQETQYF
TGTGCCACCAGCAGAAGGACAGGGGGCCTCCAAGAGACCCAGTACTTC
>-|TRBJ1-4|TRBD1|TRBV15
CATSRGTGRTNEKLFF
TGTGCCACCAGCAGGGGGACAGGCCGAACTAATGAAAAACTGTTTTTT
>-|TRBJ2-7|TRBD1|TRBV19
CASGFGTGVHEQYF
TGTGCCAGTGGATTTGGGACAGGGGTCCACGAGCAGTACTTC
>-|TRBJ1-2|-|TRBV15
CATSRDSGRAEGYTF
TGTGCCACCAGCAGAGATTCCGGCAGGGCCGAGGGCTACACCTTC
>-|TRBJ1-6|-|TRBV7-7
CAIFPIPSTGNSPLHF
TGTGCAATTTTTCCCATACCATCGACAGGCAATTCACCCCTCCACTTT
>-|TRBJ2-7|TRBD2|TRBV18
CASSTLGGTDEQYF
TGTGCCAGCTCAACCCTCGGGGGGACCGACGAGCAGTACTTC
>-|TRBJ2-5|-|TRBV25-1
CASSPGRGIRETQYF
TGTGCCAGCAGCCCGGGAAGGGGGATTCGGGAGACCCAGTACTTC
>-|TRBJ1-4|TRBD1|TRBV16
CASSQWDRGEKLFF
TGTGCCAGCAGCCAATGGGACAGGGGTGAAAAACTGTTTTTT
>once|TRBJ2-3|-|TRBV5-4
CASSLQGTDTQYF
TGTGCCAGCAGTTTACAGGGTACAGATACGCAGTATTTT
>-|TRBJ2-1|-|TRBV9
CASSVGTLKGSEQFF
TGTGCCAGCAGCGTAGGGACACTTAAAGGCTCTGAGCAGTTCTTC